This is a list of T cell receptor beta chains from one sample in a study of shared clonotypes between healthy human individuals. Sequencing used immunoSEQ multiplex PCR; TCRdb keeps in-frame clones, though not all of them. Among approximately 980,000 clones, over 75% were seen once, and the ten largest hold over 1.3%. Sequencing was done on a sample of memory CD4+ T cells sorted from blood. Every receptor here comes from a man between 18 and 29 years old in good health. The CDR3 runs from the conserved cysteine through the conserved F or W. The D gene is left open where the match is weak. Rows may omit the clone size; those that give it use once, few, many or a size class.

abundance | j_gene | d_gene | v_gene | CDR3nt | CDR3aa
once | TRBJ2-1 | TRBD2 | TRBV27 | TGTGCCAGCAATTCCCTAGCGGGATACAATGAGCAGTTCTTC | CASNSLAGYNEQFF
NA | TRBJ2-1 | TRBD2 | TRBV7-6 | TGTGCCAGCAGCCCGACCCGACTAGCGGGGACGTACAATGAGCAGTTCTTC | CASSPTRLAGTYNEQFF
NA | TRBJ2-5 | NA | TRBV27 | TGTGCCAGCAGTCAGGACAGCGACCAAGAGACCCAGTACTTC | CASSQDSDQETQYF
NA | TRBJ1-2 | NA | TRBV10-3 | TGTGCCATCAGCCAATCCAACGACAGATCCTATGGCTACACCTTC | CAISQSNDRSYGYTF
few | TRBJ2-4 | NA | TRBV5-8 | TGTGCCACCGCACAGCTACTAGCCAAAAACATTCAGTACTTC | CATAQLLAKNIQYF
NA | TRBJ2-7 | NA | TRBV11-2 | TGTGCCAGCAGCTTAGCGGGGCACGAGCAGTACTTC | CASSLAGHEQYF
NA | TRBJ2-2 | NA | TRBV6-6 | TGTGCCAGCAGCCTAGCGTCGTTGACCGGGGAGCTGTTTTTT | CASSLASLTGELFF
once | TRBJ2-3 | TRBD1 | TRBV5-3 | TGTGCCAGAAGCCGCGAAGGGACAGGGAAGGCAGATACGCAGTATTTT | CARSREGTGKADTQYF
NA | TRBJ2-6 | TRBD1 | TRBV19 | TGTGCCAGAGAGGGACAGGGGAGACCTGGGGCCAACGTCCTGACTTTC | CAREGQGRPGANVLTF
NA | TRBJ1-6 | TRBD1 | TRBV5-4 | TGTGCCAGCAGCTTGGGACAGGGAAGTCAGGCCCTCCACTTT | CASSLGQGSQALHF
NA | TRBJ1-5 | NA | TRBV19 | TGTGCCAGTAGTACAGGGCGGGGAGAGCCCCAGCATTTT | CASSTGRGEPQHF
NA | TRBJ2-3 | NA | TRBV7-2 | TGTGCCAGCAGCTTTAGCGGTACTAGCACAGATACGCAGTATTTT | CASSFSGTSTDTQYF
NA | TRBJ1-5 | TRBD1 | TRBV5-1 | TGCGCCAGCAGCGAACAGGGGTATAGCAATCAGCCCCAGCATTTT | CASSEQGYSNQPQHF
NA | TRBJ2-1 | TRBD2 | TRBV5-1 | TGCGCCAGCAGCCCGCAGACTAGCGGGAGTGGGTACAATGAGCAGTTCTTC | CASSPQTSGSGYNEQFF
few | TRBJ1-2 | NA | TRBV10-3 | TGTGCCATCAGTGGCTTCAGGGATACTGGCTACACCTTC | CAISGFRDTGYTF
NA | TRBJ2-3 | NA | TRBV10-1 | TGCGCCAGCAGTGAGCAGGGTAGTGCGCAGTATTTT | CASSEQGSAQYF
NA | TRBJ1-1 | NA | TRBV7-8 | TGTGCCAGCAGCTTAAGGGGTACAGGGCCCACTGAAGCTTTCTTT | CASSLRGTGPTEAFF
NA | TRBJ2-5 | TRBD2 | TRBV18 | TGTGCCAGCTCACTAATCACCGGGACTAGCGGGAAAGAGACCCAGTACTTC | CASSLITGTSGKETQYF
NA | TRBJ1-3 | NA | TRBV7-8 | TGTGCCAGCAGCTTAGCGGCCAGGGGCTTTGCTGGAAACACCATATATTTT | CASSLAARGFAGNTIYF
few | TRBJ2-3 | NA | TRBV10-2 | TGCGCCAGCAGCGACCCGCAAGGGGCTGGGGCAGATACGCAGTATTTT | CASSDPQGAGADTQYF
NA | TRBJ2-7 | TRBD1 | TRBV6-5 | TGTGCCAGCAGGGAGACAGGGGTCCACGAGCAGTACTTC | CASRETGVHEQYF
once | TRBJ2-1 | TRBD2 | TRBV7-2 | TGTGCCAGTAGCGGGATAAGTTACAATGAGCAGTTCTTC | CASSGISYNEQFF
NA | TRBJ2-2 | NA | TRBV7-9 | TGTGCCAGCAGCTGGGGGCGGGAGACCGGGGAGCTGTTTTTT | CASSWGRETGELFF
NA | TRBJ1-1 | NA | TRBV7-8 | TGTGCCAGCAGCTTAATAACAGGTAGAGGGTCTGAAGCTTTCTTT | CASSLITGRGSEAFF
NA | TRBJ2-7 | TRBD2 | TRBV2 | TGTGCCGGACAAGCGGGAGGCTACGAGCAGTACTTC | CAGQAGGYEQYF
NA | TRBJ2-1 | TRBD2 | TRBV9 | TGTGCCAGCAGCGTATCAGCGGGGGGTAGGAATGAGCAGTTCTTC | CASSVSAGGRNEQFF
NA | TRBJ2-1 | TRBD2 | TRBV27 | TGTGCCAGCAGTGACATCCGGGGGGTCCCCGCCAATGAGCAGTTCTTC | CASSDIRGVPANEQFF
NA | TRBJ1-2 | NA | TRBV6-5 | TGTGCCAGTAGGGGGGCCGGCTATGGCTACACCTTC | CASRGAGYGYTF
NA | TRBJ2-1 | NA | TRBV6-4 | TGTGCCAGCAGTGCCCGGGGGAGCTCCTACAATGAGCAGTTCTTC | CASSARGSSYNEQFF
few | TRBJ2-2 | TRBD1 | TRBV18 | TGTGCCAGCTCACCCGGACAGGAGAAAACCGGGGAGCTGTTTTTT | CASSPGQEKTGELFF